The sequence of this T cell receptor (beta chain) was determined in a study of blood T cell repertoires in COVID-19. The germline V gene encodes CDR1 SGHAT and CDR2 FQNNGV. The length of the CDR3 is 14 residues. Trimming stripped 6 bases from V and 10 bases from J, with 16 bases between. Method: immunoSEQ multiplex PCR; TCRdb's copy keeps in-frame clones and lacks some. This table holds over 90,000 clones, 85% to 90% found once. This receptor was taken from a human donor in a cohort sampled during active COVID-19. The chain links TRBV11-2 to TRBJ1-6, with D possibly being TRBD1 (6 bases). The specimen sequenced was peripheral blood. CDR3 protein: CASRGLQGRSPLHF. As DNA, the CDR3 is TGTGCCAGCAGGGGACTACAGGGAAGGTCACCCCTCCACTTT.